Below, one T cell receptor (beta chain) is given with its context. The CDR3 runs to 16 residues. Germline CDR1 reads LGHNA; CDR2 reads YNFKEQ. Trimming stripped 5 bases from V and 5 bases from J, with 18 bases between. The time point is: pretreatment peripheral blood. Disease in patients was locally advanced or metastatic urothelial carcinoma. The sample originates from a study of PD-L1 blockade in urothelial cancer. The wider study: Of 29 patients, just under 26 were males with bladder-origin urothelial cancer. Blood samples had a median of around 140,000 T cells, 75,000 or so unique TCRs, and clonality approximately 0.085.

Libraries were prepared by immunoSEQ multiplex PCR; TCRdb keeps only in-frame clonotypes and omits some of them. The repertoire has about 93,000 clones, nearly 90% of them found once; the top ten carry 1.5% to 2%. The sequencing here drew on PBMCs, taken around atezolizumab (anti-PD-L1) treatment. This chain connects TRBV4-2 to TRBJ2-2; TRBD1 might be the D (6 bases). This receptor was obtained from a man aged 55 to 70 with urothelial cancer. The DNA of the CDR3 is TGTGCCAGCAGCAACAGCGCCGGCCAGGGGACCGGGGAGCTGTTTTTT. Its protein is CASSNSAGQGTGELFF.